Here is one TCR beta chain with its context. The antigen remains unidentified. Sequencing targeted expressed TCRB transcripts, as all isolated RNA had been reverse transcribed. Several million reads per sample on average were obtained from naive, central memory and regulatory T cell samples. The table came from immunoSEQ multiplex PCR; TCRdb's copy has only in-frame clones and leaves some out. The sample shows roughly 160,000 clones, around 7.8% of them seen only once. The record originates from a study of beta chain features in type 1 diabetes. Study-wide context: What patients shared with healthy donors was a similar profile of age, gender and cell yields. Study-wide findings and caveats: Type 1 diabetes patients showed fewer insertions and more deletions at VDJ junctions. TCRB CDR3s from Type 1 diabetes patients were moderately but significantly shorter in all four CD4+ subsets.

In germline, CDR1 is MDHEN, CDR2 SYDVKM. CDR3 length: 13 amino acids. V was pared by 8 bases and J by 7 bases, with 6 bases of the junction left unmatched. Blood was collected once per donor into heparin, averaging approximately 110 mL. This TCR came from a middle-aged woman with type 1 diabetes. The specimen was central memory CD4+ T cells from blood. V usage is TRBV28 and J usage is TRBJ2-1; 9 bases are shared with TRBD2. CDR3 loop: CASLAGATNEQFF. The CDR3 DNA reads TGTGCCAGCTTAGCGGGAGCGACGAATGAGCAGTTCTTC. The complete variable domain, with remaining parts taken from reference TRBV28 and TRBJ2-1, reads DVKVTQSSRYLVKRTGEKVFLECVQDMDHENMFWYRQDPGLGLRLIYFSYDVKMKEKGDIPEGYSVSREKKERFSLILESASTNQTSMYLCASLAGATNEQFFGPGTRLTVL.